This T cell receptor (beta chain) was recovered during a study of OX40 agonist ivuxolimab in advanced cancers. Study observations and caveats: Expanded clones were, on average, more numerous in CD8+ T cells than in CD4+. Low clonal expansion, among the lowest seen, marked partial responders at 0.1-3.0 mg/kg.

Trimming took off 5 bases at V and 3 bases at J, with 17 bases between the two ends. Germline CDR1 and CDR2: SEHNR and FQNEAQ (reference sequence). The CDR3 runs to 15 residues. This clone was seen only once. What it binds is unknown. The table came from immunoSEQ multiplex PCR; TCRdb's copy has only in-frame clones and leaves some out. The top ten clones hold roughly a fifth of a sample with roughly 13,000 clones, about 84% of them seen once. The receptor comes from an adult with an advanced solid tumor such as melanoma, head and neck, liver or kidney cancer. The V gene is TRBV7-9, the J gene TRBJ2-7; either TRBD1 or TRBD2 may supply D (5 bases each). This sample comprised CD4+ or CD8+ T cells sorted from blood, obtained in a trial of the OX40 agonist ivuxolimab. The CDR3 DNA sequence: TGTGCCAGCAGCCGCAACGAGGGGCTACTCTACGAGCAGTACTTC. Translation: CASSRNEGLLYEQYF.